The 2 T cell receptor beta chains listed next were all sequenced from one sample in a study of monozygotic twins with inflammatory bowel disease. TCRdb reanalyzed the 5' RACE reads and collapses them to one entry per CDR3 protein, without DNA. The sample has hundreds of thousands of distinct CDR3 sequences, and its top ten clones hold 2% to 2.5%. Sequencing used blood. The origin of the receptors is a human donor with ulcerative colitis or Crohn's disease, or a healthy co-twin of an affected twin (not recorded which).

The chain combines TRBV4-2 with TRBJ2-4; TCRdb names TRBD2, which stays unverified in the absence of DNA. CDR1 is LGHNA and CDR2 is YNFKEQ in the germline V gene. The length of the CDR3 is 16 residues. CDR3 residues: CASSQRPSGGPNIQYF.

The chain employs TRBV11-2 and TRBJ2-1; no DNA is available, so the TRBD2 call from TCRdb remains unchecked. The CDR3 is made up of 16 amino acids. In germline, CDR1 is SGHAT, CDR2 FQNNGV. This chain's CDR3 is CASSFLAGGLYNEQFF.